This TCR beta chain appears in the sequencing data of a study of cytomegalovirus exposure and HLA in healthy donors. Looking at the study overall: Earlier results showed approximately 110 million unique TCR beta sequences derived from about 179 million T cells. Study-wide points: An observed cluster of highly shared sequence variants was recorded as a likely sequencing artifact. Previous analysis showed most TCR beta V segments were productive about 90% or about 30% of the time.

This clone has just a few counts. No antigen is known for it. The CDR3 spans 17 residues. CDR1 and CDR2 (germline): LGHNA, YSLEER. Vbeta (60) and Jbeta (13) primers were used in the PCR. Under the authors' procedure: A follow-up analysis tallied about 80 million unique TCR beta chains, roughly 9.9 million shared. Generated by immunoSEQ multiplex PCR, the TCRdb table keeps only in-frame clones and is missing some. For V, J and clone size, that table is used; D and trimming come from the DNA. This table has around 65,000 clones, about 81% appearing once. The source material was PBMCs. The V and J genes are TRBV4-3 and TRBJ2-1, with D unclear. The receptor was derived from a man aged 50 to 60 in good health and CMV-seropositive. The CDR3 DNA sequence: TGCCACAGCAGCCAAGATCTGATCGTACTCATCTCCAATGAGCAGTTCTTC. This encodes CHSSQDLIVLISNEQFF.